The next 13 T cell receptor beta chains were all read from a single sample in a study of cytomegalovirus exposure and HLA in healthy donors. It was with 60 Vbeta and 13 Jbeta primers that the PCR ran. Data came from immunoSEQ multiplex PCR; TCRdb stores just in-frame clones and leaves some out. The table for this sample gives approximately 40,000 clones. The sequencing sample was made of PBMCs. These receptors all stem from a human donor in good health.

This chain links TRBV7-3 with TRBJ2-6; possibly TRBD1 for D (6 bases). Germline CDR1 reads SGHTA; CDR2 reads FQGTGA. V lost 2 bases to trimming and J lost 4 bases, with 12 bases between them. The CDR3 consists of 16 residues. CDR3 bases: TGTGCCAGCAGCTTAGGCCCAGGGGCCGGGGCCAACGTCCTGACTTTC. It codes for CASSLGPGAGANVLTF.

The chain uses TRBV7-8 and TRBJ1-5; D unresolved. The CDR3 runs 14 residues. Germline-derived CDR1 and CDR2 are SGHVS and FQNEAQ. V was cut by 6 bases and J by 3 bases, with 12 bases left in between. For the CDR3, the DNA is TGTGCCAGCAGTCCTAGGAAACTCAATCAGCCCCAGCATTTT. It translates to CASSPRKLNQPQHF.

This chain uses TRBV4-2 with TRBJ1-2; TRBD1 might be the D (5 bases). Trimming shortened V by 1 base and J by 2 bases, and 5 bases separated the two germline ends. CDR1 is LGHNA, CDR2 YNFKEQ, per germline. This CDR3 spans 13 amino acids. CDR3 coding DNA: TGTGCCAGCAGCCAAGGACAGAACTATGGCTACACCTTC. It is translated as CASSQGQNYGYTF.

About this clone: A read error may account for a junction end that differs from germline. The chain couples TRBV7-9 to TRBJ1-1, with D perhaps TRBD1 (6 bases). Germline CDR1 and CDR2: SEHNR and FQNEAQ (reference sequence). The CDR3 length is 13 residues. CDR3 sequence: CASSLTGGTEDFF. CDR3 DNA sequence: TGTGCCAGCAGCTTAACTGGGGGCACTGAAGATTTCTTT.

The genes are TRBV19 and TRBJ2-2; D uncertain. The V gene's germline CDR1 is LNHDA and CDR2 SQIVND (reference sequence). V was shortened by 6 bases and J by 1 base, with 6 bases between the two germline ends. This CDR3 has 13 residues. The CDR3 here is CASRNRNTGELFF. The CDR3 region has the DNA TGTGCCAGTAGGAACAGGAACACCGGGGAGCTGTTTTTT.

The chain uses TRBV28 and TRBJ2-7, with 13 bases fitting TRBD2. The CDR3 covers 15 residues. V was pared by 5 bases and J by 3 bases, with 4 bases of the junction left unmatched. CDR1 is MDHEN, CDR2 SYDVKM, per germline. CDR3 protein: CASSQTSGGIYEQYF. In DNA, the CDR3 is TGTGCCAGCAGTCAGACTAGCGGGGGGATCTACGAGCAGTACTTC.

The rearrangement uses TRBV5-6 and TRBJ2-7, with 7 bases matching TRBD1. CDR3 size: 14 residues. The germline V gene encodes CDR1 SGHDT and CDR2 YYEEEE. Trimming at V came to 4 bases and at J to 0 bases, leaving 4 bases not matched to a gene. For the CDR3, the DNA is TGTGCCAGCAGCCGTTGGGACAGCTCCTACGAGCAGTACTTC. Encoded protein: CASSRWDSSYEQYF.

As DNA, the CDR3 is TGTGCCAGCAGCTTGGGGCCCACCGGGGAGCTGTTTTTT. This sequence encodes CASSLGPTGELFF. The V and J genes are TRBV5-6 and TRBJ2-2; D is undetermined. Per the germline V gene, CDR1 is SGHDT and CDR2 is YYEEEE. V was trimmed by 0 bases and J by 4 bases, leaving 4 bases between them. The CDR3 totals 13 residues.

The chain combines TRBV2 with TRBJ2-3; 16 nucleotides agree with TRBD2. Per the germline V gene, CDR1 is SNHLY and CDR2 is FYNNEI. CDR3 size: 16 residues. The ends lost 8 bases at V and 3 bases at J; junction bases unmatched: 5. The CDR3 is CASRRGLAGGTDTQYF. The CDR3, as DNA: TGTGCCAGCCGGCGGGGACTAGCGGGGGGGACAGATACGCAGTATTTT.

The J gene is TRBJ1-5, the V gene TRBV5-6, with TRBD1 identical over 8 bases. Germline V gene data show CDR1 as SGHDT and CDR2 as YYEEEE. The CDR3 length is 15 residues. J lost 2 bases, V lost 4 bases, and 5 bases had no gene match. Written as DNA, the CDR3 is TGTGCCAGCAGCCTGGGACAGGTGGGCAATCAGCCCCAGCATTTT. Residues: CASSLGQVGNQPQHF. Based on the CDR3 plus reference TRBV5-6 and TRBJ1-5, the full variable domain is DAGVTQSPTHLIKTRGQQVTLRCSPKSGHDTVSWYQQALGQGPQFIFQYYEEEERQRGNFPDRFSGHQFPNYSSELNVNALLLGDSALYLCASSLGQVGNQPQHFGDGTRLSIL.

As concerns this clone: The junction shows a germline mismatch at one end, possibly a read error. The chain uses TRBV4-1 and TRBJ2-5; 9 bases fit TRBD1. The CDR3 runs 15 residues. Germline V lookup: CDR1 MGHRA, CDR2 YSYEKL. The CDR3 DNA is TGCGCCAGCAGCCCGGGACAGGGTGTGTGGGAGAACCAGTACTTC. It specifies CASSPGQGVWENQYF.

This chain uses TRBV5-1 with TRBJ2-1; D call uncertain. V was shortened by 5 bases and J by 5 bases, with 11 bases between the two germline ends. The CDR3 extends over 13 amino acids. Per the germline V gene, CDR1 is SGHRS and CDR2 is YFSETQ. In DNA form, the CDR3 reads TGCGCCAGCAGTATATCAGGCGACAATGAGCAGTTCTTC. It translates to CASSISGDNEQFF.

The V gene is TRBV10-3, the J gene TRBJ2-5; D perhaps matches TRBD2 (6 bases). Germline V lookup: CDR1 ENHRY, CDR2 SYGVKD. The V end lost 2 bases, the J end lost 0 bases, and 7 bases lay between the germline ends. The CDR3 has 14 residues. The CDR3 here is CAISETGDQETQYF. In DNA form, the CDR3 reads TGTGCCATCAGTGAGACGGGGGACCAAGAGACCCAGTACTTC.